The rows below give T cell receptor beta chains drawn from one sample of a study of blood T cell repertoires in COVID-19. Clones were read by immunoSEQ multiplex PCR, and TCRdb kept only the in-frame ones, dropping some. The profile shows more than 95,000 clones, under 90% of them singletons. Sequencing was carried out using peripheral blood. The source of these receptors is an elderly man with acute or convalescent COVID-19. Both conserved end residues are part of each CDR3. The D gene is left open where the match is weak. The size entry is marked missing in some rows and otherwise reads once, few, many or a size class.

>TRBV28|.|once|TRBJ2-5
CASTPTSGQETQYF
TGTGCCAGCACCCCCACGAGCGGACAAGAGACCCAGTACTTC
>TRBV12-5|.|.|TRBJ1-3
CASGAGGAPTGNTIYF
TGTGCTAGTGGTGCCGGAGGGGCCCCCACTGGAAACACCATATATTTT
>TRBV2|.|.|TRBJ2-3
CASRRSSTFTDTQYF
TGTGCCAGCCGGCGGTCTAGCACGTTCACAGATACGCAGTATTTT
>TRBV20-1|.|.|TRBJ1-2
CSALARDTF
TGCAGTGCTCTTGCCCGGGACACCTTC
>TRBV27|TRBD1|.|TRBJ2-7
CASSLSGQGAGEQYF
TGTGCCAGCAGTTTATCCGGGCAGGGGGCGGGCGAGCAGTACTTC
>TRBV10-1|TRBD2|.|TRBJ2-5
CASSESSGRETQYF
TGCGCCAGCAGTGAGTCTAGCGGGAGGGAGACCCAGTACTTC
>TRBV16|.|.|TRBJ1-6
CASSRAGTINVAPLHF
TGTGCCAGCAGCCGCGCCGGGACAATAAATGTCGCACCCCTCCACTTT
>TRBV6-5|.|.|TRBJ1-1
CASSLGGALNTEAFF
TGTGCCAGCAGCCTCGGTGGGGCCTTGAACACTGAAGCTTTCTTT
>TRBV7-8|.|.|TRBJ2-7
CASSLVQGASYEQYF
TGTGCCAGCAGCTTAGTCCAGGGCGCCTCCTACGAGCAGTACTTC
>TRBV19|TRBD1|.|TRBJ1-5
CASSAGTASNQPQHF
TGTGCCAGTAGTGCCGGGACAGCTAGCAATCAGCCCCAGCATTTT
>TRBV18|TRBD1|.|TRBJ2-4
CASSPLRQGEVSSKNIQYF
TGTGCCAGCTCACCACTACGACAGGGAGAGGTTTCCAGCAAAAACATTCAGTACTTC
>TRBV28|TRBD2|.|TRBJ2-3
CASSFLAGGPSTDTQYF
TGTGCCAGCAGTTTTTTAGCGGGAGGGCCGAGCACAGATACGCAGTATTTT
>TRBV2|TRBD1|.|TRBJ1-5
CASSDNRGQPQHF
TGTGCCAGCAGTGACAACAGGGGCCAGCCCCAGCATTTT
>TRBV19|TRBD1|.|TRBJ2-5
CASSAHGQGGEETQYF
TGTGCCAGTAGTGCCCACGGACAGGGGGGGGAAGAGACCCAGTACTTC
>TRBV18|.|.|TRBJ1-1
CASSPQPTGSGTEAFF
TGTGCCAGCTCACCGCAACCGACAGGTTCGGGCACTGAAGCTTTCTTT
>TRBV5-1|.|.|TRBJ1-2
CASSGTGQPFYGYTF
TGCGCCAGCAGCGGAACGGGACAACCCTTCTATGGCTACACCTTC
>TRBV10-3|TRBD1|.|TRBJ2-3
CAIRGTGGDTQYF
TGTGCCATCAGAGGGACAGGCGGGGATACGCAGTATTTT
>TRBV6-5|TRBD1|.|TRBJ1-1
CASSPGTGLNTEAFF
TGTGCCAGCAGTCCCGGGACAGGTCTGAACACTGAAGCTTTCTTT
>TRBV5-6|.|.|TRBJ2-7
CASSLGEVAVPYEQYF
TGTGCCAGCAGCTTGGGGGAGGTAGCGGTCCCCTACGAGCAGTACTTC
>TRBV6-6|.|.|TRBJ1-2
CASSPTGNYGYTF
TGTGCCAGCAGTCCCACAGGGAACTATGGCTACACCTTC
>TRBV24-1|TRBD2|once|TRBJ2-1
CATSDAGLAGANEQFF
TGTGCCACCAGTGATGCGGGACTAGCGGGAGCCAATGAGCAGTTCTTC
>TRBV7-2|TRBD1|once|TRBJ1-5
CASSAQGSIQPQHF
TGTGCCAGCAGCGCACAGGGGAGTATTCAGCCCCAGCATTTT
>TRBV6-5|.|.|TRBJ1-6
CASSYSPAGNSPLHF
TGTGCCAGCAGTTACTCCCCCGCGGGCAATTCACCCCTCCACTTT
>TRBV18|.|.|TRBJ1-3
CASSLSNAGNTIYF
TGTGCCAGCTCACTTTCTAATGCTGGAAACACCATATATTTT
>TRBV27|TRBD2|.|TRBJ2-1
CASSLRGAGVSYNEQFF
TGTGCCAGCAGTTTAAGGGGAGCGGGGGTCTCCTACAATGAGCAGTTCTTC
>TRBV5-1|TRBD1|.|TRBJ2-2
CASSQTGDTNTGELFF
TGCGCCAGCAGCCAAACAGGGGATACGAACACCGGGGAGCTGTTTTTT
>TRBV5-1|TRBD1|.|TRBJ2-2
CASSGVTGTTGELFF
TGCGCCAGCAGCGGGGTGACAGGGACCACCGGGGAGCTGTTTTTT
>TRBV29-1|.|.|TRBJ1-6
CSVPWASTSLHF
TGCAGCGTTCCGTGGGCTTCAACCTCGCTCCACTTT
>TRBV7-8|.|few|TRBJ1-3
CASSLEPGLSSGNTIYF
TGTGCCAGCAGCTTAGAACCGGGACTCAGCTCTGGAAACACCATATATTTT
>TRBV30|.|.|TRBJ1-5
CAWSVAGNQPQHF
TGTGCCTGGAGTGTAGCAGGTAATCAGCCCCAGCATTTT
>TRBV5-1|TRBD2|.|TRBJ2-5
CASSPVGLAGDRQETQYF
TGCGCCAGCAGCCCGGTAGGACTAGCGGGAGATCGGCAAGAGACCCAGTACTTC
>TRBV6-5|TRBD1|.|TRBJ2-7
CASSLSGGNYEQYF
TGTGCCAGCAGTCTCTCAGGGGGCAACTACGAGCAGTACTTC
>TRBV21-1|.|.|TRBJ2-3
CANLGQGGTDTQYF
TGTGCCAACCTTGGACAGGGGGGTACAGATACGCAGTATTTT
>TRBV28|.|.|TRBJ2-7
CASRDFGSQRSSYEQYF
TGTGCCAGCAGAGACTTTGGCAGTCAGAGGAGCTCCTACGAGCAGTACTTC
>TRBV2|TRBD2|.|TRBJ2-3
CASSEIRTSGRGTDTQYF
TGTGCCAGCAGTGAAATAAGGACTAGCGGGAGGGGTACAGATACGCAGTATTTT
>TRBV7-3|TRBD1|.|TRBJ2-6
CASSLTGAGANVLTF
TGTGCCAGCAGCCTTACAGGGGCTGGGGCCAACGTCCTGACTTTC
>TRBV5-4|.|.|TRBJ2-2
CASSFPRQGGTGELFF
TGTGCCAGCAGCTTTCCGCGGCAGGGGGGCACCGGGGAGCTGTTTTTT
>TRBV7-2|TRBD1|.|TRBJ1-1
CASSRQGYTEAFF
TGTGCCAGCAGCCGACAGGGGTACACTGAAGCTTTCTTT
>TRBV6-1|.|.|TRBJ1-2
CASSEQGTGGYTF
TGTGCCAGCAGTGAGCAAGGGACTGGTGGCTACACCTTC
>TRBV28|.|.|TRBJ1-1
CASRIAGARKNTEAFF
TGTGCCAGCAGGATTGCAGGTGCCAGGAAGAACACTGAAGCTTTCTTT
>TRBV18|.|.|TRBJ1-2
CASSPSGLIANYGYAF
TGTGCCAGCTCACCGTCGGGACTGATAGCTAACTATGGCTACGCCTTC
>TRBV18|TRBD1|.|TRBJ1-2
CASSSLGQGLYGYTF
TGTGCCAGCTCATCACTAGGACAGGGCCTCTATGGCTACACCTTC
>TRBV5-1|.|.|TRBJ2-7
CASSLVPGVSYEQYF
TGCGCCAGCAGCTTGGTACCCGGGGTCTCCTACGAGCAGTACTTC
>TRBV5-3|.|once|TRBJ1-5
CARSPLSLGPGFRGNQPQHF
TGTGCCAGAAGCCCCCTGAGCCTTGGCCCAGGGTTTAGAGGCAATCAGCCCCAGCATTTT
>TRBV5-1|TRBD2|.|TRBJ2-7
CASSLELAGEGEQYF
TGCGCCAGCAGCTTGGAGCTAGCGGGAGAGGGTGAGCAGTACTTC
>TRBV27|.|.|TRBJ1-5
CASSQWGEQPQHF
TGTGCCAGCAGCCAATGGGGGGAGCAGCCCCAGCATTTT
>TRBV7-8|TRBD2|few|TRBJ2-5
CASSRGLAGGMETQYF
TGTGCCAGCAGCCGAGGACTAGCGGGAGGGATGGAGACCCAGTACTTC
>TRBV10-3|TRBD1|few|TRBJ1-6
CAISDGQGNSPLHF
TGTGCCATCAGCGATGGACAGGGGAATTCACCCCTCCACTTT
>TRBV12-5|TRBD2|.|TRBJ2-3
CASELSGSPRGTQYF
TGTGCTAGTGAGCTTAGCGGGAGCCCCAGGGGTACGCAGTATTTT